This T cell receptor beta chain appears in the sequencing data of a study of blood T cell repertoires in COVID-19. About the study: Sites in the United States, Italy and Spain provided acute and convalescent COVID-19 samples. Nucleic acid was either cDNA or gDNA, and it came from T cells, B-cell-depleted T cells, or PBMCs.

Sequenced by immunoSEQ multiplex PCR; TCRdb stores in-frame clones only, minus some. This sample has over 130,000 clones, with 75% to 90% found just once. The germline V gene has CDR1 SNHLY and CDR2 FYNNEI. The CDR3 runs 15 residues. V dropped 8 bases and J dropped 0; count of bases not matched to a gene: 5. This clone has more than one count but fewer than ten. Sample: peripheral blood. This chain joins TRBV2 and TRBJ2-2; 8 positions agree with TRBD2. The clonotype comes from a woman aged 60-75 years with active or convalescent COVID-19. The CDR3 DNA is TGTGCCAGCTGGCGGGGGGCTGCGAACACCGGGGAGCTGTTTTTT. Protein: CASWRGAANTGELFF.